The sequence of this T cell receptor beta chain was determined in a study of blood T cells in healthy people across ages. A second roughly 6 to 11 cycle PCR used barcoded and J-beta primers. CDR3-containing paired-end reads numbered at least 2.5 million in each sample. TCRdb redid the calling of the 5' RACE reads with MiXCR, one entry per CDR3 protein. The sample lists about 780,000 distinct CDR3 sequences; about 47% were seen once. The donors, aged about 6 to 95, were healthy Caucasians from Russia. It was 9.5 to 10 milliliters of peripheral blood that were drawn from each donor. Input material: blood. The clonotype originates from a man older than 75 in good health.

The CDR3, as DNA: TGCAGTGCTCTAGCTCCGGGCCCCCATGAGCAGTACTTC. Its protein product is CSALAPGPHEQYF. The chain carries TRBV20-1 and TRBJ2-7, with D possibly being TRBD2 (5 bases). V gave up 5 bases and J gave up 7 bases, with 18 bases separating them. The CDR3 totals 13 residues. Germline CDR1 is DFQATT and CDR2 is SNEGSKA (reference sequence).